Below, one T cell receptor (beta chain) is given with its context. The data derive from a study of shared clonotypes between healthy human individuals. This CDR3 region has 15 residues. From germline, CDR1 is MDHEN and CDR2 SYDVKM. V lost 6 bases, J lost 1 base, and 14 bases lay in between. Measured with immunoSEQ multiplex PCR; TCRdb has only the in-frame clones, and not every one. Among 2 million to 3 million clones listed, roughly 93% were seen once. The rearrangement uses TRBV28 and TRBJ2-3, with D possibly TRBD2 on 6 matching bases. The sequence came from a man aged 18 to 30 in good health. Some clones in this sample may be carry-over from other donors' samples. The sequenced sample consisted of naive CD4+ T cells from PBMCs. Subset defined: CD45RA+ positively selected. As DNA, the CDR3 is TGTGCCAGCAGCGCACCGGGAGACCGCACAGATACGCAGTATTTT. Translated: CASSAPGDRTDTQYF.